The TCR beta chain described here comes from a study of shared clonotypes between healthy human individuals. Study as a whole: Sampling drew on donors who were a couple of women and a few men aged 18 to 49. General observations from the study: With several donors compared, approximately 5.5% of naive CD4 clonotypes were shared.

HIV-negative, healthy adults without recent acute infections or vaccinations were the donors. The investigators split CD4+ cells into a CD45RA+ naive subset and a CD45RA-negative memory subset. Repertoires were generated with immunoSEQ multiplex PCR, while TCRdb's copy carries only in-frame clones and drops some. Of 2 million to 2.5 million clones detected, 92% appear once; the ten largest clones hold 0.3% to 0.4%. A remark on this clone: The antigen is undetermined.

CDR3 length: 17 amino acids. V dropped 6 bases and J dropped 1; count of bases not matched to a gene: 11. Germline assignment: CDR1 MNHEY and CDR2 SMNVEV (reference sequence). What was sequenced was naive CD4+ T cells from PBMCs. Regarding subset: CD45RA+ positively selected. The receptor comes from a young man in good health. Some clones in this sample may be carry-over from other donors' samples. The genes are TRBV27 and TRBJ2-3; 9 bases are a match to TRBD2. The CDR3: CASSAPKTSGGTDTQYF. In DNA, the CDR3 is TGTGCCAGCAGCGCACCTAAGACTAGCGGAGGCACAGATACGCAGTATTTT.